Detailed here is one T cell receptor (beta chain). Its target is unknown. This sample was included in a study of shared clonotypes between healthy human individuals. Study-level findings and limits: Estimated richness values were generally larger in naive subsets than in memory subsets.

Some clones are missing from TCRdb's copy, which holds only in-frame ones; the method was immunoSEQ multiplex PCR. The sample carries 1.5 million to 2.5 million clones, roughly 95% recorded once. Trimming shortened V by 5 bases and J by 4 bases, and 6 bases separated the two germline ends. Germline V gives CDR1 MDHEN, CDR2 SYDVKM. This CDR3 contains 11 residues. Selected positively for CCR7 and CD45RO-negative, naive CD8 cells excluded terminally differentiated effector memory CD45RA+ cells. This receptor was taken from a man aged 18 to 35 in good health. The V call is TRBV28, the J call TRBJ2-7; tentative D call: TRBD1 (6 bases). The material sequenced was naive CD8+ T cells sorted from blood. Here the CDR3 DNA reads TGTGCCAGCAGTACAGGGTACGAGCAGTACTTC. Translated: CASSTGYEQYF.